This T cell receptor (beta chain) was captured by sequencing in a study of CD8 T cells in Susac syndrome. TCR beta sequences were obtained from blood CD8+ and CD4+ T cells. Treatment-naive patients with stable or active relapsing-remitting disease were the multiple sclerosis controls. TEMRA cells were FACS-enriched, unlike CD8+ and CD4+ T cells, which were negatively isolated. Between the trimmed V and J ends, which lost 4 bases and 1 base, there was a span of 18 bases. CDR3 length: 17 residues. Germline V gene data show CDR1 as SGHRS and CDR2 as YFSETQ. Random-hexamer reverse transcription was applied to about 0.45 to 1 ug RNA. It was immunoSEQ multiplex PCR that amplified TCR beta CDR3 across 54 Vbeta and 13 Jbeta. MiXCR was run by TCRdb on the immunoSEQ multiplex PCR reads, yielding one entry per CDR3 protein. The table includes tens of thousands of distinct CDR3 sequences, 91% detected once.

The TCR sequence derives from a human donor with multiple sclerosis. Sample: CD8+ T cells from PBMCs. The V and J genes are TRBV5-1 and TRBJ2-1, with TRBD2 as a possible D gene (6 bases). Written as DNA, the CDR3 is TGCGCCAGCAGCCTTTTTGGCCTAGCGAGGTCCTACAATGAGCAGTTCTTC. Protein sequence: CASSLFGLARSYNEQFF. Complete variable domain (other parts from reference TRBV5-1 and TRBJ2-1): KAGVTQTPRYLIKTRGQQVTLSCSPISGHRSVSWYQQTPGQGLQFLFEYFSETQRNKGNFPGRFSGRQFSNSRSEMNVSTLELGDSALYLCASSLFGLARSYNEQFFGPGTRLTVL.